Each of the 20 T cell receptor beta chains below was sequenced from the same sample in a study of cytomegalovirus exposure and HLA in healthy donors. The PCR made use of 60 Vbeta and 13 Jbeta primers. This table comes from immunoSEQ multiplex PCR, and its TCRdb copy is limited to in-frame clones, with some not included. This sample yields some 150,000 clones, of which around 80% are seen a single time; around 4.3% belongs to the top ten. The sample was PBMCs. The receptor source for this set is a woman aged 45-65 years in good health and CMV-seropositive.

DNA for the CDR3: TGTGCCAGTGAGACTGTCTCTGAAGCTTTCTTT. This gives the protein CASETVSEAFF. This chain uses TRBV6-1 with TRBJ1-1; no clear D. The length of the CDR3 is 11 residues. The germline V gene encodes CDR1 MNHNS and CDR2 SASEGT. V was cut by 9 bases and J by 6 bases, with 11 bases left in between.

The chain's CDR3 is CASSPGTGELFF. CDR3 nucleotide sequence: TGTGCCAGCAGCCCAGGGACCGGGGAGCTGTTTTTT. The gene calls are TRBV13 and TRBJ2-2; D is possibly TRBD1 (5 bases). Germline V CDR1 and CDR2: PRHDT, FYEKMQ (reference sequence). This CDR3 is 12 amino acids long. The V and J ends lost 5 bases and 5 bases respectively, with 6 bases between them. The variable domain in full, with the rest retrieved from reference TRBV13 and TRBJ2-2, is AAGVIQSPRHLIKEKRETATLKCYPIPRHDTVYWYQQGPGQDPQFLISFYEKMQSDKGSIPDRFSAQQFSDYHSELNMSSLELGDSALYFCASSPGTGELFFGEGSRLTVL.

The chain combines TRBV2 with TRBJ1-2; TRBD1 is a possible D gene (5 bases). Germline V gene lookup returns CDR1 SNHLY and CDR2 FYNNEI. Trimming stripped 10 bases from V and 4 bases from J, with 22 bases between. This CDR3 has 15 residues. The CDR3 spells CANLGTPGDPYGYTF. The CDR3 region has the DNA TGTGCCAACCTCGGGACCCCGGGAGATCCCTATGGCTACACCTTC.

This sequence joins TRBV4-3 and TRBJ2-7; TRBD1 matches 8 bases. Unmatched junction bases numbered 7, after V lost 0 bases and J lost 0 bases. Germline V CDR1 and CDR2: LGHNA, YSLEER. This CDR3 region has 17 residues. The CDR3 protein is CASSQDYWTGSSYEQYF. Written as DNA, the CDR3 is TGCGCCAGCAGCCAAGATTACTGGACAGGGAGCTCCTACGAGCAGTACTTC.

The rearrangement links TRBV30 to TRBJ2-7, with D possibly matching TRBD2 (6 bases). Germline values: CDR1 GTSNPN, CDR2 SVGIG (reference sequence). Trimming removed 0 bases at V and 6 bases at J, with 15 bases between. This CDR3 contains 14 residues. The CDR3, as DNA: TGTGCCTGGAGTGTAGCGTTTGGGGACTCCGAGCAGTACTTC. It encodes CAWSVAFGDSEQYF.

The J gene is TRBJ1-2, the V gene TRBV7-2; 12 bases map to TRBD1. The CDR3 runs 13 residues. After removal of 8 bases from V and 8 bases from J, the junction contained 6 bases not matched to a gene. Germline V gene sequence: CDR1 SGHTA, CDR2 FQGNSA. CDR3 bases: TGTGCCAGCTCCCTAGGGACAGGGGGCGGCTACACCTTC. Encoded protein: CASSLGTGGGYTF.

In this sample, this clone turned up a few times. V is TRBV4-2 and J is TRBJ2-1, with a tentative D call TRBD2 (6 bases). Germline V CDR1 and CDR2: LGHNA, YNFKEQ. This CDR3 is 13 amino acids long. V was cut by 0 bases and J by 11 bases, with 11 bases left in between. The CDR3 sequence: CASSQEGGEKQFF. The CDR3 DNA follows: TGTGCCAGCAGCCAAGAGGGCGGGGAAAAGCAGTTCTTC.

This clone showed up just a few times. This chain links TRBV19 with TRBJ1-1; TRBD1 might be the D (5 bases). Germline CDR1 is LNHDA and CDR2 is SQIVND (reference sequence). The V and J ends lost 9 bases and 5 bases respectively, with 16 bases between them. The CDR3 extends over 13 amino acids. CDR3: CARTRWGGTEAFF. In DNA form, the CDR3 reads TGTGCCAGGACAAGGTGGGGGGGGACTGAAGCTTTCTTT.

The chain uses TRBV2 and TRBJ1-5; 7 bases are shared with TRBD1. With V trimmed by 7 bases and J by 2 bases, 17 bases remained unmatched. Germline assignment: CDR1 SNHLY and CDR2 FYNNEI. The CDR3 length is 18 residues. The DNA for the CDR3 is TGTGCCAGCAAGGGTGTGGGGACAGTTTCTATGGGCAATCAGCCCCAGCATTTT. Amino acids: CASKGVGTVSMGNQPQHF.

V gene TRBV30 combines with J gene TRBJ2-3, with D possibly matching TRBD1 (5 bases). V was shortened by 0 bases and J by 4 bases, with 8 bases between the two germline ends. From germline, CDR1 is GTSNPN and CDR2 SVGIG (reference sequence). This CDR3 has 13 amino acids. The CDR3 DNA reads TGTGCCTGGAGTGTAAAAGGGGCAGATACGCAGTATTTT. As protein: CAWSVKGADTQYF.

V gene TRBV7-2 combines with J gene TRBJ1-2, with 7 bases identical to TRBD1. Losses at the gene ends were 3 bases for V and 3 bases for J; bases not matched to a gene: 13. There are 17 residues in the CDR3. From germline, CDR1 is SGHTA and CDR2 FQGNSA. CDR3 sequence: CASSFYGWTGNYYGYTF. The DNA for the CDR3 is TGTGCCAGCAGCTTTTACGGATGGACAGGCAACTACTATGGCTACACCTTC.

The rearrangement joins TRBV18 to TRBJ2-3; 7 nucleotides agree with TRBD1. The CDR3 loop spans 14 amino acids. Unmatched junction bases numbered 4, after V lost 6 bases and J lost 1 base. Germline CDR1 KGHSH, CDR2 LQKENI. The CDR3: CASSYGQGTDTQYF. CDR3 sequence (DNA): TGTGCCAGCTCTTACGGACAGGGCACAGATACGCAGTATTTT.

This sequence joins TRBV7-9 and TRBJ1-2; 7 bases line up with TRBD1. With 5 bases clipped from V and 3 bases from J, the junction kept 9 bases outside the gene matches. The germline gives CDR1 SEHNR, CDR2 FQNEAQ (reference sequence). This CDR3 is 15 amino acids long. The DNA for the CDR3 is TGTGCCAGCAGCACCGACAGGGATTGGGACTATGGCTACACCTTC. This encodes CASSTDRDWDYGYTF.

The CDR3 is CASSLVRGYGYTF. Here the CDR3 DNA reads TGTGCCAGCAGCTTGGTTAGGGGCTATGGCTACACCTTC. The chain recombines TRBV5-6 with TRBJ1-2; D is possibly TRBD1 (5 bases). The germline V gene has CDR1 SGHDT and CDR2 YYEEEE. With 0 bases removed from V and 4 bases from J, the gap between germline ends came to 7 bases. The length of the CDR3 is 13 residues.

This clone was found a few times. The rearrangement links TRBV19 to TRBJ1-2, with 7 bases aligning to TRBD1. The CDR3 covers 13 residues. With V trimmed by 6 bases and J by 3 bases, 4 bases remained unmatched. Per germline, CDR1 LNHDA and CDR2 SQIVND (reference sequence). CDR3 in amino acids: CASSPGTDYGYTF. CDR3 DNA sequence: TGTGCCAGTAGCCCTGGGACAGACTATGGCTACACCTTC.

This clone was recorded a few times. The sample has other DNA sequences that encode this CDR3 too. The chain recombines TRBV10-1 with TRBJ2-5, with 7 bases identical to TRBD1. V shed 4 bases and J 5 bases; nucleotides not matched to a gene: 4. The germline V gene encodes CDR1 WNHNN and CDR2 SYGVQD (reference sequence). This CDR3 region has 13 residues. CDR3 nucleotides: TGCGCCAGCAGTGGACAGGGCCGGGAGACCCAGTACTTC. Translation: CASSGQGRETQYF.

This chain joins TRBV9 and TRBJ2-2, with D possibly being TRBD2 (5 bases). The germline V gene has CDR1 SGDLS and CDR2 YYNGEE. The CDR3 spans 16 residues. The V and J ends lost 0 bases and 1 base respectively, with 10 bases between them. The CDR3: CASSVEPSGNTGELFF. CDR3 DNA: TGTGCCAGCAGCGTAGAGCCCAGCGGGAACACCGGGGAGCTGTTTTTT.

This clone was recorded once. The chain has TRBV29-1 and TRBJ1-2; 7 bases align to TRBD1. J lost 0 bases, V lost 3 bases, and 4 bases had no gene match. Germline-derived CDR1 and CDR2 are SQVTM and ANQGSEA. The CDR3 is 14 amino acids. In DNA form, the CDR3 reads TGCAGCGTTGATTTAGGGACAGCTAACTATGGCTACACCTTC. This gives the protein CSVDLGTANYGYTF.

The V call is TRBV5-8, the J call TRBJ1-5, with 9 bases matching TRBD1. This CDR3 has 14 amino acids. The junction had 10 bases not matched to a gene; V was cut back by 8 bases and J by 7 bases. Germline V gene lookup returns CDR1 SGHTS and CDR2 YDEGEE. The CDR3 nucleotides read TGTGCCAGTGAGGCGAGACAGGGGGGACAGCCCCAGCATTTT. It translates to CASEARQGGQPQHF.

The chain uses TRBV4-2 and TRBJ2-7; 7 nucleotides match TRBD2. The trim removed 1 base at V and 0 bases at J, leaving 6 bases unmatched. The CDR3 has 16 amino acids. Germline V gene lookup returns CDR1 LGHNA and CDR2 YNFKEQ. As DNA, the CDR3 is TGTGCCAGCAGCCAAGCGGGAACGGGGGGCTCCTACGAGCAGTACTTC. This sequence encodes CASSQAGTGGSYEQYF.